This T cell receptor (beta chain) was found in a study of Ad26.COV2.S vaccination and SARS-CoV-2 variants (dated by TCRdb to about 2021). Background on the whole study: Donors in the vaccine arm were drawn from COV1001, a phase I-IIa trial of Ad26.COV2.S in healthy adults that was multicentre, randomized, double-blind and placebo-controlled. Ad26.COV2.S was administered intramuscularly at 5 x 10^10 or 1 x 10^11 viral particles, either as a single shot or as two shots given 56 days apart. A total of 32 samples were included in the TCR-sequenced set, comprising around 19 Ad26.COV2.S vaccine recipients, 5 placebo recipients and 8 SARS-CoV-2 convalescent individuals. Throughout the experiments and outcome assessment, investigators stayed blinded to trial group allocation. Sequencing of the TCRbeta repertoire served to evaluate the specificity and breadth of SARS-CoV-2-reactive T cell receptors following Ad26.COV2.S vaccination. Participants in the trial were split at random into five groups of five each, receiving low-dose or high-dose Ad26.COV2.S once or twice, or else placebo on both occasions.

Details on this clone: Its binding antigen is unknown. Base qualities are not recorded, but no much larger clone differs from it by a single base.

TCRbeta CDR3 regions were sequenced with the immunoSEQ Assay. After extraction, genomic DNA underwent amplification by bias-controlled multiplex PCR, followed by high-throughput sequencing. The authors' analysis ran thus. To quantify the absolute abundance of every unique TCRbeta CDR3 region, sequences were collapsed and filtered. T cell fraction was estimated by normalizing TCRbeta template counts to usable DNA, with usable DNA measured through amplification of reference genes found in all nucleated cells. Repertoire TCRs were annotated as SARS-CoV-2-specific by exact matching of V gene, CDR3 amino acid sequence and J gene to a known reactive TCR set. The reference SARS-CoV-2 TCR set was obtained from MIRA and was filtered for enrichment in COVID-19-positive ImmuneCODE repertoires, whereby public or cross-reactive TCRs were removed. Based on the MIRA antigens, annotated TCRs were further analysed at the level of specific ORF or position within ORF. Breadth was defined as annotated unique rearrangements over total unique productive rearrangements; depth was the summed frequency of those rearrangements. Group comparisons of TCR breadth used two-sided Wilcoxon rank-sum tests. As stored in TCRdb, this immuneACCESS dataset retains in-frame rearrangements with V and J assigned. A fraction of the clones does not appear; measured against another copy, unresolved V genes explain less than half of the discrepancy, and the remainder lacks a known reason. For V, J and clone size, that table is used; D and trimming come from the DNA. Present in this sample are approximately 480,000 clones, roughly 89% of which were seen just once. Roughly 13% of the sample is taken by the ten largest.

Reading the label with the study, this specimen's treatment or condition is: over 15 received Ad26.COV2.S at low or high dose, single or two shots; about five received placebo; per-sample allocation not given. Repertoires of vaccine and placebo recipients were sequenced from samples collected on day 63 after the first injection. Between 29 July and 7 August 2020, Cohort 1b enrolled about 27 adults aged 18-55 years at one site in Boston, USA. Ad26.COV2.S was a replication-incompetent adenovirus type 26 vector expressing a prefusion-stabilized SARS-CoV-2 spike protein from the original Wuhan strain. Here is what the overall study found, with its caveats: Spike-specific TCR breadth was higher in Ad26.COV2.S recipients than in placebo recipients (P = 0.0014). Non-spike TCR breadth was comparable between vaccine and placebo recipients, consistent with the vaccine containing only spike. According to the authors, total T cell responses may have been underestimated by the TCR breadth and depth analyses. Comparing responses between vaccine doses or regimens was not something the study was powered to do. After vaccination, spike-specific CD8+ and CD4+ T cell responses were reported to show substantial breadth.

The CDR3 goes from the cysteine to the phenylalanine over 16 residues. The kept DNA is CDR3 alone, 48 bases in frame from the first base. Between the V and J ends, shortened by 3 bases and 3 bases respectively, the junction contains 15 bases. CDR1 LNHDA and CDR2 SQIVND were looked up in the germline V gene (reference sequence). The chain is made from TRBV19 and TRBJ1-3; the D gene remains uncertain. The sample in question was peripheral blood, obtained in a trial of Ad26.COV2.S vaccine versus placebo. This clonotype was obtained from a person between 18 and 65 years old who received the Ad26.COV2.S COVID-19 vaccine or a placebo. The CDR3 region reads CASSIYDRAVGNTIYF. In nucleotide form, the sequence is TGTGCCAGTAGTATCTATGACCGGGCGGTTGGAAACACCATATATTTT.